This paragraph reports one T cell receptor beta chain. What it recognizes is unknown. The sample comes from a study of T-cell memory formation after mild COVID-19. Broader study findings: Clones that got smaller from day 15 to 85 had even CD4/CD8, while clones growing later tipped toward CD4+.

TCRdb analysed the 5' RACE reads with MiXCR anew, one entry per CDR3 protein. The table lists about 350,000 distinct CDR3 sequences, around 15% of them singletons, with 20% to 25% in the top ten. V lost 7 bases, J lost 4 bases, and 13 bases lay in between. Germline CDR1 reads SGHRS; CDR2 reads YFSETQ. The CDR3 contains 13 residues. The chain is built from TRBV5-1 and TRBJ2-3; possible D gene TRBD2, 6 bases. The sample comprised PBMCs or a T cell subset sorted from them (not recorded which). The source is a man aged 18-30 years who had mild COVID-19 (a few samples of this study predate the infection). Cell type and time point are not known. The CDR3 sequence is CASWQPGADTQYF. The CDR3 DNA sequence: TGCGCCAGCTGGCAACCGGGGGCAGATACGCAGTATTTT.